This T cell receptor (beta chain) derives from a study of T cells after yellow fever vaccination. General study findings and limits: On re-exposure, the response was weaker but peaked faster, at day 5 versus 15.

Trimming took off 4 bases at V and 2 bases at J, with 12 bases between the two ends. Germline values: CDR1 SGHNT, CDR2 YYREEE (reference sequence). This CDR3 is built from 14 residues. Production of TCR cDNA was by 5'RACE template switching, which also added a universal primer site and UMIs. In TCRdb, the 5' RACE reads were re-called with MiXCR into one record per CDR3 protein. The sample lists about 350,000 distinct CDR3 sequences; roughly 12% were seen once. This clonotype was detected many times. What it recognizes is unknown. The chain carries TRBV5-4 and TRBJ1-2, with TRBD1 as a possible D gene (6 bases). The sequence was obtained from a man between 18 and 35 years old who received the YFV17D yellow fever vaccine. This specimen was PBMCs, taken on the day of the first yellow fever vaccination. CDR3 loop: CASSRTDRNYGYTF. Here the CDR3 DNA reads TGTGCCAGCAGCCGTACCGACAGGAACTATGGCTACACCTTC.